These T cell receptor beta chains were read from a single sample in a study of OX40 agonist ivuxolimab in advanced cancers. Some clones are missing from TCRdb's copy, which holds only in-frame ones; the method was immunoSEQ multiplex PCR. This sample has about 40,000 clones, with 75% to 90% found just once. The starting material was CD4+ or CD8+ T cells sorted from blood, obtained in a trial of the OX40 agonist ivuxolimab. The receptors were gathered from an adult with an advanced solid tumor such as melanoma, head and neck, liver or kidney cancer. Each CDR3 is given with its conserved first and last residue. The D gene is left open where the match is weak.

d_gene | len | j_gene | v_gene | CDR3aa | CDR3nt
NA | 15 | TRBJ1-1 | TRBV27 | CASSFSYSVNTEAFF | TGTGCCAGCAGTTTTAGCTACAGCGTGAACACTGAAGCTTTCTTT
NA | 13 | TRBJ2-3 | TRBV2 | CASSEQTPDTQYF | TGTGCCAGCAGTGAACAGACTCCAGATACGCAGTATTTT
NA | 14 | TRBJ2-7 | TRBV4-3 | CASSQGWGRFEQYF | TGCGCCAGCAGCCAAGGATGGGGGCGCTTCGAGCAGTACTTC
NA | 16 | TRBJ1-5 | TRBV12-5 | CASGPREQSSLQPQHF | TGTGCTAGTGGCCCACGGGAACAGTCGTCTCTTCAGCCCCAGCATTTT
NA | 12 | TRBJ2-7 | TRBV5-4 | CASSPDSNEQYF | TGTGCCAGCAGCCCAGACAGTAACGAGCAGTACTTC
NA | 14 | TRBJ1-1 | TRBV10-3 | CAPRMGPSRTEAFF | TGTGCCCCCCGGATGGGCCCGTCTAGGACTGAAGCTTTCTTT
TRBD2 | 15 | TRBJ2-2 | TRBV11-3 | CASSLGLAVSGELFF | TGTGCCAGCAGCTTGGGACTAGCAGTGTCCGGGGAGCTGTTTTTT
NA | 15 | TRBJ1-3 | TRBV7-9 | CASSLGQRAKNTIYF | TGTGCCAGCAGCTTAGGACAGAGGGCGAAGAACACCATATATTTT
TRBD1 | 12 | TRBJ1-1 | TRBV7-9 | CASSPGQGRAFF | TGTGCCAGCAGCCCTGGACAGGGGAGGGCTTTCTTT
TRBD1 | 15 | TRBJ2-3 | TRBV5-1 | CASSFERQGSDTQYF | TGCGCCAGCAGCTTTGAGAGACAGGGCTCAGATACGCAGTATTTT
TRBD1 | 17 | TRBJ2-7 | TRBV5-6 | CASSSYGTGESSYEQYF | TGTGCCAGCAGCAGCTACGGGACAGGGGAAAGTAGCTACGAGCAGTACTTC
TRBD1 | 12 | TRBJ1-5 | TRBV2 | CATQGAGQPQHF | TGTGCCACCCAGGGGGCAGGTCAGCCCCAGCATTTT